This TCR beta chain originates from a study of T-cell reconstitution after alpha-beta-depleted transplantation in children. Unique molecular identifiers were used in preparing the TCRbeta library. Via MiXCR, TCRdb re-called the PCR reads, giving one row per CDR3 protein. The sample yields around 960,000 distinct CDR3 sequences, about 31% seen once. This TCR was recovered from a boy under two years old who had a stem cell transplant for SCID, so the T cells may come from the graft donor. The specimen comprised PBMCs, mostly from graft donor cells, sampled 360 days after TCRalphabeta/CD19-depleted stem cell transplant.

CDR3 sequence reads: CASSQDRGLATYEQYF. In nucleotides, the CDR3 is TGTGCCAGCAGCCAAGATCGAGGACTAGCGACCTACGAGCAGTACTTC. The rearrangement links TRBV3-1 to TRBJ2-7; 9 positions match TRBD2. This CDR3 comprises 16 residues. Germline V gene lookup returns CDR1 LGHDT and CDR2 YNNKEL (reference sequence). The J segment lost 2 bases and the V segment lost 0 bases, leaving 5 bases of the junction unmatched.